This T cell receptor (beta chain) is drawn from a study of T cells in Graves' hyperthyroidism and ophthalmopathy (dated by TCRdb to between 2018 and 2021). Looking at the study overall: Peripheral blood samples were taken at the time of initial diagnosis, prior to any treatment. A discovery cohort of approximately 100 patients, fewer than 50 with Graves' ophthalmopathy and approximately 60 with stable Graves' hyperthyroidism, was used to find distinguishing TCR V-J signatures. Prospective prediction of ophthalmopathy was tested in an independent validation cohort of approximately 19 hyperthyroidism patients and 17 patients who later progressed to ophthalmopathy. The 100 discovery patients were randomly divided into training and test sets at a 7:3 ratio. Thyroid tissue and blood T-cell repertoires from about six Graves' hyperthyroidism patients were also compared in the study. Once sampling was done, hyperthyroidism patients were given methimazole at a starting dose of 30 mg daily, whereas ophthalmopathy patients were given high-dose intravenous methylprednisolone. The paper reports TCR Vbeta CDR3 sequencing of over 120 peripheral blood samples: fewer than 50 ophthalmopathy, 70 to 85 hyperthyroidism and roughly 17 progressor patients. Study-level results and caveats: During validation, the model predicted progression to ophthalmopathy a median of roughly 7.1 months ahead of onset, with around 65% sensitivity and almost 75% specificity. In cross-validation, a model built on a 13 V-J signature told ophthalmopathy apart from stable hyperthyroidism with about 90% sensitivity and approximately 81% specificity, and in testing the same model reached 80%/75%. No statistical method was used to set the sample size in advance, and investigators knew the group allocation. Most expanded thyroid clonotypes (frequency above 0.001) were also found in blood, which suggests that blood repertoires may mirror thyroid immune responses.

A patient counted as having stable Graves' hyperthyroidism if no progression to ophthalmopathy occurred over 18 months of follow-up. Hyperthyroidism patients were aged 18 to 65 years and newly diagnosed, with disease duration of less than 2 months. Any patient with an uncontrolled infection, another autoimmune disease, pregnancy or lactation was excluded. Diagnoses relied on clinical symptoms, serum thyroxine and TRAb, thyroid ultrasound and orbital computed tomography. Ficoll-Paque density gradient centrifugation was used to isolate PBMCs from about 10 ml of fresh peripheral blood. Total RNA was extracted with Trizol reagent, and quality was checked on an Agilent 2100 Bioanalyzer. The TCR beta CDR3 regions were amplified from RNA transcripts. For the first round of RT-PCR on the TCR CDR3, the HTBI primer set was used together with the Qiagen OneStep RT-PCR kit. Libraries were constructed in a second round of multiplex PCR, after which size selection and purification were carried out. Paired-end sequencing of the libraries was performed with 100 bp reads on an Illumina HiSeq2000. On the authors' methods: SOAPnuke was used to process the raw data, with reads discarded if the reads contained adapters or uncalled bases, had a mean Phred below 15, or lacked an exact constant-primer or identifier match. COPE v1.2.5 was used to merge high-quality paired reads, and clonotypes were defined as unique nucleotide sequences. MiTCR v1.1 was used to align the clonotypes against IMGT TRBV, TRBD and TRBJ reference segments. Only V-J combinations with frequency above 0.0001, covering 99.2% of repertoires, were analysed. The TCS score was defined as the ratio of F50 (clonal expansion) to E x V (chaos), calculated using BLOSUM62-based TCRdist between CDR3 peptides within each V-J. Welch's t-statistics and random forest reduced roughly 540 V-J features to 13, which were used in a naive Bayes classifier (R e1071). TCRdb trimmed public reads at Q25 via fastp, called clones via MiXCR and kept in-frame beta chains. Rows merge per CDR3 protein into single entries with the most common DNA and genes. None of the V and J calls come from the authors' own analysis; TCRdb made them. Counted in this sample were roughly 170,000 distinct CDR3 sequences; 17% of them appeared once. The top ten clones comprise about 31% of the sample.

This clonotype appeared a few times. Its target antigen remains unknown. No base quality information exists; no much larger clone differs at one position. This clonotype originated in a woman between 50 and 59 years old with Graves' hyperthyroidism. Sequencing input: blood.

The DNA reads as follows: TGTGCCAGTAGTATGGCTCGGACAGGGGGCCGCGACAATGAGCAGTTCTTC. Its protein is CASSMARTGGRDNEQFF. Recombination connected TRBV19 to TRBJ2-1, with 11 bases aligning to TRBD1. The CDR3 runs 17 residues from the cysteine to the phenylalanine. Only the CDR3 region is kept as DNA, spanning 51 bases read in frame from base 1. The germline V gene (reference sequence) specifies LNHDA as CDR1 and SQIVND as CDR2. Trimmed from V: 3 bases; trimmed from J: 5 bases; junction bases lacking a gene match: 9.